What follows are 20 T cell receptor beta chains derived from one specimen sequenced in a study of shared clonotypes between healthy human individuals (dated by TCRdb to between 2020 and 2021). Receptors were amplified or captured by the immunoSEQ multiplex PCR assay. What TCRdb holds here is the immuneACCESS table cut down to in-frame rearrangements. Part of the clones is not present; checked against another copy, under half of the missing clones reflect an unresolved V gene, and the others are unexplained. The sample profile shows 700,000 to 950,000 clones; approximately 97% of them were found once. The top ten clones comprise less than 0.25% of the sample. CD8 naive samples consisted of CD45RO-negative cells that were positively selected for CCR7, yielding a CD45RA+CCR7+ population without TemRA cells. The sequencing sample was made of naive CD8+ T cells sorted from blood. This sample's cell subset or site label indicates: CD45RA+CCR7+. Receptor source: a man aged 30-40 years in good health.

The V call is TRBV4-1, the J call TRBJ2-7; D is uncertain. Germline values: CDR1 MGHRA, CDR2 YSYEKL. Deletions cut 5 bases from V and 5 bases from J, with 13 bases between. The CDR3 spans 13 residues. CDR3 nucleotide sequence: TGCGCCAGCAGCTTACGACTGGGCCACGAGCAGTACTTC. This sequence encodes CASSLRLGHEQYF.

The chain uses TRBV27 and TRBJ1-2, with D maybe TRBD1 (5 bases). The V and J ends lost 8 bases and 5 bases respectively, with 15 bases between them. The V gene's germline CDR1 is MNHEY and CDR2 SMNVEV (reference sequence). The CDR3 runs to 13 residues. The CDR3 DNA reads TGTGCCAGCGGTGACAGTGGGCCATATGGCTACACCTTC. It yields the protein CASGDSGPYGYTF.

On this clone itself: At the DNA level, this CDR3 is encoded by other sequences in the same sample as well. The rearrangement joins TRBV28 to TRBJ2-7; no clear D gene. The CDR3 totals 13 residues. V dropped 3 bases and J dropped 0 bases, with 6 bases sitting between them. The germline CDR1 and CDR2 sequences are MDHEN and SYDVKM. CDR3 sequence: CASSFASSYEQYF. In DNA form, the CDR3 reads TGTGCCAGCAGTTTTGCTAGCTCCTACGAGCAGTACTTC.

The chain recombines TRBV28 with TRBJ2-1; TRBD2 agrees at 8 bases. The CDR3 totals 17 residues. The J segment lost 6 bases and the V segment lost 8 bases, leaving 18 bases of the junction unmatched. CDR1 and CDR2 from the germline V gene are MDHEN and SYDVKM. In DNA form, the CDR3 reads TGTGCCAGCCTCGGGATAGCGGGACCCGCAGAGGGCAATGAGCAGTTCTTC. It yields the protein CASLGIAGPAEGNEQFF.

V is TRBV7-9 and J is TRBJ1-4; D is undetermined. The germline CDR1 and CDR2 sequences are SEHNR and FQNEAQ (reference sequence). V lost 5 bases and J lost 8, with 12 bases in between. CDR3 size: 13 residues. DNA of the CDR3: TGTGCCAGCAGCCCAACGTACGAGGAAAAACTGTTTTTT. Translated, it gives CASSPTYEEKLFF. The full variable domain, its missing parts supplied by reference TRBV7-9 and TRBJ1-4, is DTGVSQNPRHKITKRGQNVTFRCDPISEHNRLYWYRQTLGQGPEFLTYFQNEAQLEKSRLLSDRFSAERPKGSFSTLEIQRTEQGDSAMYLCASSPTYEEKLFFGSGTQLSVL.

This chain joins TRBV7-9 and TRBJ2-5; D is possibly TRBD2 (7 bases). Per the germline V gene, CDR1 is SEHNR and CDR2 is FQNEAQ (reference sequence). Trimming stripped 6 bases from V and 4 bases from J, with 15 bases between. This CDR3 has 14 amino acids. The CDR3 sequence: CASRLPGGLETQYF. The DNA of the CDR3 is TGTGCCAGCAGGTTGCCCGGGGGGCTAGAGACCCAGTACTTC.

This chain connects TRBV28 to TRBJ2-1; 8 nucleotides line up with TRBD2. This CDR3 has 15 residues. Germline CDR1 is MDHEN and CDR2 is SYDVKM. Losses at the gene ends were 6 bases for V and 0 bases for J; bases not matched to a gene: 4. CDR3 residues: CASRAGTSSYNEQFF. The CDR3 DNA reads TGTGCCAGCAGGGCCGGGACTAGCTCCTACAATGAGCAGTTCTTC.

This clone appeared a single time. This sequence joins TRBV14 and TRBJ1-2; no definite D call. Germline loops: CDR1 SGHDN, CDR2 FVKESK. This CDR3 spans 15 amino acids. The ends were cut back, 0 bases at V and 3 bases at J, with 11 bases in the middle. CDR3 protein: CASSQDQYGHYGYTF. The CDR3 nucleotides read TGTGCCAGCAGCCAAGATCAGTACGGTCACTATGGCTACACCTTC.

The V and J genes are TRBV7-8 and TRBJ2-1, with TRBD2 matching over 12 bases. Germline V lookup: CDR1 SGHVS, CDR2 FQNEAQ. This CDR3 is built from 16 residues. The ends lost 6 bases at V and 8 bases at J; junction bases unmatched: 11. The CDR3 coding sequence is TGTGCCAGCAGTATTACATGGACTAGCGGGATGGATGAGCAGTTCTTC. This codes for CASSITWTSGMDEQFF.

This rearrangement joins TRBV11-2 to TRBJ2-1; 12 nucleotides line up with TRBD2. This CDR3 comprises 16 residues. CDR1 is SGHAT, CDR2 FQNNGV, per germline. J lost 8 bases, V lost 3 bases, and 8 bases had no gene match. CDR3 coding DNA: TGTGCCAGCAGCTTCGACCCTAGCGGGAGGGCCTATGAGCAGTTCTTC. Translation gives CASSFDPSGRAYEQFF.

The chain recombines TRBV7-6 with TRBJ2-7, with D hard to call. The CDR3 runs to 15 residues. The V end was cut by 5 bases, the J end by 3 bases, with 17 bases between. Germline values: CDR1 SGHVS, CDR2 FNYEAQ. CDR3 sequence (DNA): TGTGCCAGCAGCCCCCGACCCACACTGAACTACGAGCAGTACTTC. Amino acid sequence: CASSPRPTLNYEQYF.

The chain carries TRBV7-9 and TRBJ1-2, with TRBD1 matching over 7 bases. CDR1 and CDR2 from the germline V gene are SEHNR and FQNEAQ (reference sequence). V dropped 4 bases and J dropped 3; count of bases not matched to a gene: 8. The CDR3 spans 15 residues. The CDR3: CASSSGPDRDYGYTF. The CDR3 nucleotides are TGTGCCAGCAGCTCGGGTCCAGACAGGGACTATGGCTACACCTTC. Supplemented by reference TRBV7-9 and TRBJ1-2, the full variable domain reads DTGVSQNPRHKITKRGQNVTFRCDPISEHNRLYWYRQTLGQGPEFLTYFQNEAQLEKSRLLSDRFSAERPKGSFSTLEIQRTEQGDSAMYLCASSSGPDRDYGYTFGSGTRLTVV.

The J gene is TRBJ2-1, the V gene TRBV7-3, with a tentative D call TRBD1 (5 bases). Germline V gives CDR1 SGHTA, CDR2 FQGTGA. The V gene lost 5 bases and the J gene lost 2 bases, with 10 bases spanning the gap. The CDR3 totals 14 residues. Here the CDR3 DNA reads TGTGCCAGCAGCGATCCAGGGACCTACAATGAGCAGTTCTTC. Its protein product is CASSDPGTYNEQFF.

V is TRBV5-4 and J is TRBJ1-2; D unclear. V lost 4 bases to trimming and J lost 2 bases, with 15 bases between them. This CDR3 is 15 amino acids long. Per germline, CDR1 SGHNT and CDR2 YYREEE (reference sequence). The CDR3, as DNA: TGTGCCAGCAGCCCCCTCGCAGGAGTCAACTATGGCTACACCTTC. Translating gives CASSPLAGVNYGYTF. The full variable domain, with the rest looked up from reference TRBV5-4 and TRBJ1-2, is ETGVTQSPTHLIKTRGQQVTLRCSSQSGHNTVSWYQQALGQGPQFIFQYYREEENGRGNFPPRFSGLQFPNYSSELNVNALELDDSALYLCASSPLAGVNYGYTFGSGTRLTVV.

The V gene is TRBV4-1, the J gene TRBJ2-7, with TRBD1 as a possible D gene (6 bases). The CDR3 extends over 17 amino acids. V was cut by 0 bases and J by 3 bases, with 18 bases left in between. Germline V gene lookup returns CDR1 MGHRA and CDR2 YSYEKL. The chain's CDR3 is CASSQDLVGDNNYEQYF. CDR3 in DNA: TGCGCCAGCAGCCAAGATTTAGTAGGGGACAACAACTACGAGCAGTACTTC.

The rearrangement uses TRBV27 and TRBJ2-1; D may match TRBD1 or TRBD2 (6 bases each). The CDR3 is 12 residues long. V gave up 7 bases and J gave up 7 bases, with 11 bases separating them. The germline V gene has CDR1 MNHEY and CDR2 SMNVEV (reference sequence). CDR3 sequence: CASIGGLNEQFF. Written as DNA, the CDR3 is TGTGCCAGCATCGGGGGCCTAAATGAGCAGTTCTTC.

V is TRBV14 and J is TRBJ1-2; 10 bases fit TRBD1. CDR3 length equals 15 residues. The V and J ends lost 3 bases and 6 bases, in that order; junction bases with no gene match: 7. Germline V gene data show CDR1 as SGHDN and CDR2 as FVKESK. The CDR3 bases are TGTGCCAGCAGCCAGACAGGGGGCAGGGGAGATGGCTACACCTTC. Its translation: CASSQTGGRGDGYTF.

The genes are TRBV9 and TRBJ2-3, with 8 bases lining up with TRBD2. The CDR3 spans 15 residues. V lost 3 bases, J lost 2 bases, and 5 bases stayed unmatched. CDR1 SGDLS and CDR2 YYNGEE come from the germline V gene. Here the CDR3 reads CASSAEAGATDTQYF. For the CDR3, the DNA is TGTGCCAGCAGCGCGGAAGCGGGAGCCACAGATACGCAGTATTTT.

The chain couples TRBV11-2 to TRBJ2-4; 10 bases agree with TRBD2. The CDR3 sequence is 16 residues long. V lost 1 base and J lost 2; bases outside the gene matches: 2. CDR1 is SGHAT, CDR2 FQNNGV, per germline. CDR3 DNA sequence: TGTGCCAGCAGCTTAGTAGCGGGAGGTTCCAAAAACATTCAGTACTTC. It specifies CASSLVAGGSKNIQYF.

The J gene is TRBJ1-1, the V gene TRBV4-1; D is perhaps TRBD1 (5 bases). With 4 bases removed from V and 4 bases from J, the gap between germline ends came to 19 bases. The CDR3 is made up of 16 amino acids. Germline loops: CDR1 MGHRA, CDR2 YSYEKL. This chain's CDR3 is CASSPIVVTQGTEAFF. The CDR3, as DNA: TGCGCCAGCAGCCCGATTGTTGTGACCCAGGGCACTGAAGCTTTCTTT.